Sequencing of this T cell receptor beta chain was carried out in a study of high-grade serous ovarian cancer treatment subgroups. At the level of the study: On average, approximately 14,000 reads and 7,494 unique TCR beta rearrangements were obtained per sample.

The tumor samples were collected prior to definitive surgery or chemotherapy. The CDR3 contains 11 residues. Germline V gene data show CDR1 as DFQATT and CDR2 as SNEGSKA (reference sequence). The V end lost 3 bases, the J end lost 7 bases, and 10 bases lay between the germline ends. Produced via immunoSEQ multiplex PCR; TCRdb's table is partial and in-frame only. This table holds 6,000 to 7,000 clones, about 80% found once. This receptor was identified in a human donor with high-grade serous ovarian cancer. The chain couples TRBV20-1 to TRBJ2-7; D not resolved. The sample consisted of tumor tissue. The CDR3 loop is CSASRQEEQYF. Written as DNA, the CDR3 is TGCAGTGCTAGTCGGCAGGAGGAGCAGTACTTC.